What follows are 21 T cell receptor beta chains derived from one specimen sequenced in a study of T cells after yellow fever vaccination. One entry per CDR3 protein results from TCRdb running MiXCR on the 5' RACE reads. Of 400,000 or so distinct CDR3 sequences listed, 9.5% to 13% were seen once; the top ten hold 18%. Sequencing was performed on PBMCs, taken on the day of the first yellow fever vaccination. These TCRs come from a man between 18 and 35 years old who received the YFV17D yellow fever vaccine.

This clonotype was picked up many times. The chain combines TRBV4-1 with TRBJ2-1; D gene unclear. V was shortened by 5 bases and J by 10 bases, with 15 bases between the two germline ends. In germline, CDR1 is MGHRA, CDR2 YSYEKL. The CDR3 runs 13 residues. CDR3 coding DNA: TGCGCCAGCAGCATCCGTGCGTTGGCGGAGCAGTTCTTC. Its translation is CASSIRALAEQFF.

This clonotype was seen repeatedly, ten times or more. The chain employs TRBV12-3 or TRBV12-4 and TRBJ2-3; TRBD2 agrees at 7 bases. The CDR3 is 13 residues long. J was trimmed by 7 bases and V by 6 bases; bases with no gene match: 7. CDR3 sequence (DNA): TGTGCCAGCAGCGGACTAGTCCCGAATACGCAGTATTTT. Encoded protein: CASSGLVPNTQYF.

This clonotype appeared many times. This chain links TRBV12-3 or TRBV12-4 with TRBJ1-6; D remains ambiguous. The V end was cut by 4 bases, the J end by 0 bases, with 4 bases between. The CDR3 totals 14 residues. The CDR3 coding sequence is TGTGCCAGCAGTTACAGCTCCTATAATTCACCCCTCCACTTT. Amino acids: CASSYSSYNSPLHF.

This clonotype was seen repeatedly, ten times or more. The CDR3 sequence: CSVEEFVAAETQYF. The DNA of the CDR3 is TGCAGCGTTGAAGAGTTTGTCGCTGCGGAGACCCAGTACTTC. The gene calls are TRBV29-1 and TRBJ2-5; no reliable D call. Germline CDR1 is SQVTM and CDR2 is ANQGSEA. Trimming cost V 0 bases and J 5 bases, with 13 bases left between them. The CDR3 extends over 14 amino acids.

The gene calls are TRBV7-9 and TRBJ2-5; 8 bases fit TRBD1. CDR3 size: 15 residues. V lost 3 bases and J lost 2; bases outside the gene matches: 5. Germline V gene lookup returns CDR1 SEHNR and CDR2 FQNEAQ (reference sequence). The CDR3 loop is CASSFSRGPQETQYF. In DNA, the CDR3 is TGTGCCAGCAGCTTCTCCAGGGGGCCACAAGAGACCCAGTACTTC.

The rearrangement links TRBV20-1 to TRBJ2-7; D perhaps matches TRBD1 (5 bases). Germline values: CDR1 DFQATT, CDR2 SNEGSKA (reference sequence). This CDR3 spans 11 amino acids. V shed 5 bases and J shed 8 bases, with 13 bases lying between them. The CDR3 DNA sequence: TGCAGTGCTCACAACAGGTACAAGCAGTACTTC. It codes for CSAHNRYKQYF.

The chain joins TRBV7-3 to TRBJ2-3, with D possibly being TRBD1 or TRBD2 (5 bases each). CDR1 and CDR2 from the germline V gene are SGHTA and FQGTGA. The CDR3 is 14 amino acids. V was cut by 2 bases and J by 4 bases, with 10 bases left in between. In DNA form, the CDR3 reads TGTGCCAGCAGCTTACGGGGCGGCCCAGATACGCAGTATTTT. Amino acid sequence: CASSLRGGPDTQYF.

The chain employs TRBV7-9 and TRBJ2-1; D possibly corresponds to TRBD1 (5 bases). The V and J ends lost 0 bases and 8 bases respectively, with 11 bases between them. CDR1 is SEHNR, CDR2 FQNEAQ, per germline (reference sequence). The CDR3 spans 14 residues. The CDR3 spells CASSLALGPDEQFF. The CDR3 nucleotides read TGTGCCAGCAGCTTAGCGCTGGGGCCGGATGAGCAGTTCTTC.

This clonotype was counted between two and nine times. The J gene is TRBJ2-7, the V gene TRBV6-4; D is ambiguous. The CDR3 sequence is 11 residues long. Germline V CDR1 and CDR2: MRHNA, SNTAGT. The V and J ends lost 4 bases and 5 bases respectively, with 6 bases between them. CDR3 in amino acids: CASSGLNEQYF. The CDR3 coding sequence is TGTGCCAGCAGTGGGCTTAACGAGCAGTACTTC.

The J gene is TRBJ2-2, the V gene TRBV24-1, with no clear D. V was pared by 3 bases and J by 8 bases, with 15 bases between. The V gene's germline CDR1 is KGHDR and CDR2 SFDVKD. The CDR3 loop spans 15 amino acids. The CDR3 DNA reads TGTGCCACCAGTGATGCCAGAGGCAGTAGTGGGGAGCTGTTTTTT. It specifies CATSDARGSSGELFF.

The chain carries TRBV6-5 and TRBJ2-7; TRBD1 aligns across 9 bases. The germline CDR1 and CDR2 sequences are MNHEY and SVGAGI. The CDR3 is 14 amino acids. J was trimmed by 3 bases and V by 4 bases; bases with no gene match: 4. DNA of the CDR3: TGTGCCAGCAGTTCGGGGGGACAGGGCTACGAGCAGTACTTC. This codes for CASSSGGQGYEQYF.

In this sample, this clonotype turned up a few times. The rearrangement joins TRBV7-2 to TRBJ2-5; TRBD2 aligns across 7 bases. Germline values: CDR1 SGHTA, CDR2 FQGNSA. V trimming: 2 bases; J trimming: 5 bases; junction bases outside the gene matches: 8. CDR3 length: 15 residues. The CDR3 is CASSLSGTGRETQYF. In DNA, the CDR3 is TGTGCCAGCAGCTTAAGCGGGACTGGACGGGAGACCCAGTACTTC.

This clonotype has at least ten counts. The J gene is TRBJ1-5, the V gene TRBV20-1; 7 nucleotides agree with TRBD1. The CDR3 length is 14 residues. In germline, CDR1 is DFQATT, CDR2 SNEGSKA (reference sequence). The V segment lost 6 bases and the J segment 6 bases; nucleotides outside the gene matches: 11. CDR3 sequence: CSATSGGESQPQHF. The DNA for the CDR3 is TGCAGTGCCACCTCAGGGGGAGAGAGTCAGCCCCAGCATTTT.

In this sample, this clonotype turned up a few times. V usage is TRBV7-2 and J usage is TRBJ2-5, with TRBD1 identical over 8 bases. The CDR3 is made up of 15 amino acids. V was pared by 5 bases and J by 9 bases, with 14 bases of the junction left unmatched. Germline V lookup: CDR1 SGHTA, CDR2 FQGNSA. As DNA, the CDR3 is TGTGCCAGCAGCCGATGGACAGGGCGCTTTGGGGCCCAGTACTTC. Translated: CASSRWTGRFGAQYF.

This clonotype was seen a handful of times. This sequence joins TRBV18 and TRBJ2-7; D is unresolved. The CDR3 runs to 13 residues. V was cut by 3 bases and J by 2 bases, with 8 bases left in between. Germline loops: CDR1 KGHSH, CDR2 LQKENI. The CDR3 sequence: CASSPFDAYEQYF. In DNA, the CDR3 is TGTGCCAGCTCACCTTTTGACGCCTACGAGCAGTACTTC.

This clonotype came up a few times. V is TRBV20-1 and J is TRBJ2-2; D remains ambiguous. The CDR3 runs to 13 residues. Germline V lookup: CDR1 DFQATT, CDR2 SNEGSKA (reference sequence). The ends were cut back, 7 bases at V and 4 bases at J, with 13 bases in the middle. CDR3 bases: TGCAGTGGCGCGGTTCCGGGCACCGGGGAGCTGTTTTTT. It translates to CSGAVPGTGELFF.

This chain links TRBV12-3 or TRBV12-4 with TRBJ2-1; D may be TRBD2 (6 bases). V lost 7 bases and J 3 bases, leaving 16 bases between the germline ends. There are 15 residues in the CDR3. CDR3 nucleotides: TGTGCCAGCACCTCAATAGCGGCAGGCTACAATGAGCAGTTCTTC. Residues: CASTSIAAGYNEQFF.

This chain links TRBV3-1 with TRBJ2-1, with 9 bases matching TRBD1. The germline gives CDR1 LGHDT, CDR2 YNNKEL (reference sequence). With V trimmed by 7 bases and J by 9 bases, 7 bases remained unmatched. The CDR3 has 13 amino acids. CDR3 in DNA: TGTGCCAGCAAGGGACAGGGTCCTGGTGAGCAGTTCTTC. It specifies CASKGQGPGEQFF.

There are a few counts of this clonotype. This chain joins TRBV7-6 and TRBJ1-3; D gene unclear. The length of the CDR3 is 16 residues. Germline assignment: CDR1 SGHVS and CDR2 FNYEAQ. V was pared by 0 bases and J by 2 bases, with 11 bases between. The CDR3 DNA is TGTGCCAGCAGCTTAGCGGTCGCCGGCCCTGGAAACACCATATATTTT. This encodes CASSLAVAGPGNTIYF.

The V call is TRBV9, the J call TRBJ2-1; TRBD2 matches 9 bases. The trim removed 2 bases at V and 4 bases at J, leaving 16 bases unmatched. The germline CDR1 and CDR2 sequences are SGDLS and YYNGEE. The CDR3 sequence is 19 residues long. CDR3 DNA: TGTGCCAGCAGCGTGGGCCCGTCTATTCTAGCGGGGTCTTACAATGAGCAGTTCTTC. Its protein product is CASSVGPSILAGSYNEQFF.

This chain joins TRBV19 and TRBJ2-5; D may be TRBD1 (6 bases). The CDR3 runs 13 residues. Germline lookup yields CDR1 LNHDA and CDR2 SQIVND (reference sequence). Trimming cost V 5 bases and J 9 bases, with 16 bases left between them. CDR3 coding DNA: TGTGCCAGTAGTGCAGGGGACCGAGGGGCCCAGTACTTC. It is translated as CASSAGDRGAQYF. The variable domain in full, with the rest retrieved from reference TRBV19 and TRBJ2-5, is DGGITQSPKYLFRKEGQNVTLSCEQNLNHDAMYWYRQDPGQGLRLIYYSQIVNDFQKGDIAEGYSVSREKKESFPLTVTSAQKNPTAFYLCASSAGDRGAQYFGPGTRLLVL.